Listed below are T cell receptor beta chains from one sample, sequenced in a study of CD8+ T cells in alopecia areata. Sequencing was performed with immunoSEQ multiplex PCR; in TCRdb, only in-frame clones are kept and a portion is missing. Here the sample spans 120,000 or so clones, around 60% being singletons. The starting material was CD4+ T cells sorted from blood, obtained at week 4, from a patient treated with tofacitinib. These receptors were taken from a human donor with alopecia areata. CDR3s include the opening cysteine and the closing phenylalanine or tryptophan. A D gene is named only where the DNA matches it firmly.

v_gene	j_gene	d_gene	CDR3aa
TRBV29-1	TRBJ2-7	TRBD1	CSVTQGPREQYF
TRBV6-1	TRBJ1-1	-	CASIVIRSWDTEAFF
TRBV5-1	TRBJ2-1	-	CASSLAVEQDNEQFF
TRBV9	TRBJ2-5	-	CASSLEETQYF
TRBV6-5	TRBJ1-3	-	CASSPGHGTMDTIYF
TRBV7-9	TRBJ2-3	-	CASSLAGGDTQYF
TRBV9	TRBJ2-1	TRBD2	CASTRGGRVSEQFF
TRBV5-6	TRBJ2-1	-	CASSLEGLGPSYNEQFF
TRBV5-1	TRBJ1-5	TRBD1	CASSLGGQGSNQPQHF
TRBV29-1	TRBJ1-2	TRBD1	CSVDLLQGESHYGYTF
TRBV7-3	TRBJ2-5	TRBD2	CASSRTSGEQETQYF
TRBV15	TRBJ2-5	TRBD1	CATSRTTGVETQYF
TRBV29-1	TRBJ1-1	-	CSSVGQPNTEAFF
TRBV29-1	TRBJ2-7	-	CSVAWQDPSEQYF
TRBV4-1	TRBJ2-1	-	CASSQVGAKTYNEQFF
TRBV27	TRBJ2-5	-	CASSPRGMETQYF
TRBV5-1	TRBJ2-2	-	CASRLQGDGELFF
TRBV30	TRBJ1-2	-	CAWTSLRGYTF
TRBV2	TRBJ2-5	TRBD2	CASSVTSGGDQETQYF
TRBV6-5	TRBJ1-1	-	CASSDTGTYEAFF
TRBV19	TRBJ2-1	TRBD2	CASRTSGSDEQFF
TRBV4-2	TRBJ2-5	-	CASSQDVRAEETQYF
TRBV15	TRBJ2-1	-	CATSRERNRDFLFF
TRBV10-3	TRBJ2-2	-	CAISFATEDTGELFF
TRBV14	TRBJ2-5	-	CASSHWALGEETQYF
TRBV25-1	TRBJ2-3	-	CASSGIGITDTQYF
TRBV28	TRBJ2-5	TRBD1	CASSSGGTGALGTQYF
TRBV7-2	TRBJ2-1	TRBD2	CASSDWAGGPNEQFF
TRBV29-1	TRBJ1-4	TRBD1	CSVCDRATNEKLFF
TRBV15	TRBJ2-7	-	CATSSLTGTYEQYF
TRBV11-2	TRBJ2-5	TRBD2	CASSSGLAGGRQTQYF
TRBV29-1	TRBJ2-5	TRBD2	CSVEMSSGVAETQYF